This passage covers 27 T cell receptor beta chains from one sample sequenced in a study of blood T cell repertoires in COVID-19. Data came from immunoSEQ multiplex PCR; TCRdb stores just in-frame clones and leaves some out. The table lists 89,000 or so clones, roughly 96% of them singletons. The sample comprised peripheral blood. The receptor source for this set is a human donor with active COVID-19. The donor label of this sample is uncertain.

The chain employs TRBV5-1 and TRBJ2-7; 11 bases fit TRBD1. The CDR3 is 14 residues long. With 6 bases clipped from V and 4 bases from J, the junction kept 6 bases outside the gene matches. Germline CDR1 and CDR2: SGHRS and YFSETQ. CDR3 DNA sequence: TGCGCCAGCAACTCCGGGACAGGGGGTTACGAGCAGTACTTC. Protein: CASNSGTGGYEQYF.

V gene TRBV28 combines with J gene TRBJ2-7; D is perhaps TRBD2 (5 bases). V gave up 1 base and J gave up 0 bases, with 7 bases separating them. Looked up from germline, CDR1 is MDHEN and CDR2 is SYDVKM. The CDR3 is made up of 14 amino acids. The CDR3 spells CASSLYGSSYEQYF. CDR3 bases: TGTGCCAGCAGTTTATATGGGAGCTCCTACGAGCAGTACTTC. The variable domain in full, with the rest retrieved from reference TRBV28 and TRBJ2-7, is DVKVTQSSRYLVKRTGEKVFLECVQDMDHENMFWYRQDPGLGLRLIYFSYDVKMKEKGDIPEGYSVSREKKERFSLILESASTNQTSMYLCASSLYGSSYEQYFGPGTRLTVT.

The genes are TRBV12-3 or TRBV12-4 and TRBJ2-5; TRBD1 matches 8 bases. This CDR3 is built from 12 residues. With V trimmed by 5 bases and J by 5 bases, 1 base remained unmatched. DNA for the CDR3: TGTGCCAGCAGTGGGGACAGGGAGACCCAGTACTTC. Its translation: CASSGDRETQYF.

The chain joins TRBV19 to TRBJ2-3; TRBD1 matches at 8 bases. The CDR3 is 18 amino acids. Germline trimming cut 2 bases from V and 0 bases from J; bases unmatched to any gene: 10. Germline V gene data show CDR1 as LNHDA and CDR2 as SQIVND (reference sequence). The CDR3 sequence: CASSIRRQGASSTDTQYF. CDR3 in DNA: TGTGCCAGTAGTATAAGAAGGCAGGGGGCCTCTAGCACAGATACGCAGTATTTT.

This clone turned up a few times. The rearrangement uses TRBV27 and TRBJ2-1; D unclear. CDR3 length equals 12 residues. Germline V gene sequence: CDR1 MNHEY, CDR2 SMNVEV (reference sequence). Trimming removed 2 bases from V and 10 bases from J, with 9 bases in between. DNA of the CDR3: TGTGCCAGCAGTTTAGAAGTCGGGGAGCAGTTCTTC. Translation gives CASSLEVGEQFF.

The V gene is TRBV3-1 (or the pseudogene TRBV3-2), the J gene TRBJ2-1, with TRBD2 matching over 10 bases. The CDR3 is 16 amino acids. Germline V gives CDR1 LGHDT, CDR2 YNNKEL (reference sequence). Unmatched junction bases numbered 6, after V lost 4 bases and J lost 3 bases. The CDR3 spells CASSRGVAGGYNEQFF. Here the CDR3 DNA reads TGTGCCAGCAGCCGTGGGGTAGCGGGGGGCTACAATGAGCAGTTCTTC.

V is TRBV28 and J is TRBJ2-7; no clear D. Trimming took off 2 bases at V and 0 bases at J, with 8 bases between the two ends. The CDR3 runs 14 residues. From germline, CDR1 is MDHEN and CDR2 SYDVKM. The CDR3 is CASSLTDLSYEQYF. The CDR3, as DNA: TGTGCCAGCAGTTTAACTGATCTCTCCTACGAGCAGTACTTC.

This chain connects TRBV27 to TRBJ2-2; tentatively, D is TRBD2 (6 bases). This CDR3 is 13 amino acids long. Germline CDR1 reads MNHEY; CDR2 reads SMNVEV (reference sequence). Trimming shortened V by 3 bases and J by 10 bases, and 12 bases separated the two germline ends. CDR3 coding DNA: TGTGCCAGCAGTTTGGCTGGGACTCCGGAGCTGTTTTTT. The encoded protein is CASSLAGTPELFF.

J is TRBJ2-1 and V is TRBV9; a weak D match, TRBD1 (6 bases). Looked up from germline, CDR1 is SGDLS and CDR2 is YYNGEE. Trimming pared 0 bases from V and 7 bases from J, leaving 17 bases between. This CDR3 spans 16 amino acids. DNA of the CDR3: TGTGCCAGCAGCGTAGAAAGGGACATGTCCTGGAATGAGCAGTTCTTC. Its protein is CASSVERDMSWNEQFF.

The J gene is TRBJ1-3, the V gene TRBV29-1; D may be TRBD1 (6 bases). The germline V gene has CDR1 SQVTM and CDR2 ANQGSEA. The CDR3 sequence is 13 residues long. Trimming took 5 bases from V and 0 from J, leaving 8 bases between them. CDR3 loop: CSVRGASGNTIYF. CDR3 nucleotides: TGCAGCGTTCGGGGGGCCTCTGGAAACACCATATATTTT.

V is TRBV19 and J is TRBJ1-5; 9 bases fit TRBD1. Germline lookup yields CDR1 LNHDA and CDR2 SQIVND (reference sequence). The length of the CDR3 is 15 residues. J gave up 4 bases and V 7 bases, and 8 bases lay outside the gene matches. CDR3 bases: TGTGCCAGTAAACGCGGGGGACAGGGAAATCAGCCCCAGCATTTT. Residues: CASKRGGQGNQPQHF.

The gene calls are TRBV11-3 and TRBJ1-5, with D perhaps matching TRBD1 (5 bases). Trimming pared 4 bases from V and 1 base from J, leaving 14 bases between. CDR1 is SGHNT and CDR2 is YENEEA in the germline V gene. This CDR3 has 16 residues. The CDR3 nucleotides read TGTGCCAGCAGCTCTCCCAGGGTTGAAAGCAATCAGCCCCAGCATTTT. Protein sequence: CASSSPRVESNQPQHF.

The V call is TRBV28, the J call TRBJ1-2; 10 bases match TRBD1. In germline, CDR1 is MDHEN, CDR2 SYDVKM. This CDR3 region has 16 residues. J lost 6 bases, V lost 6 bases, and 13 bases had no gene match. CDR3: CASRNFRDRGGNGYTF. The CDR3 nucleotides are TGTGCCAGCAGAAACTTCCGGGACAGGGGCGGGAATGGCTACACCTTC.

V usage is TRBV27 and J usage is TRBJ2-5; 8 bases are a match to TRBD1. CDR1 MNHEY and CDR2 SMNVEV come from the germline V gene (reference sequence). This CDR3 spans 17 amino acids. V was pared by 0 bases and J by 7 bases, with 13 bases of the junction left unmatched. The CDR3 DNA follows: TGTGCCAGCAGTTTATCGTTCCCGGACAGGGCAGAAGGGACCCAGTACTTC. Protein: CASSLSFPDRAEGTQYF.

The V call is TRBV29-1, the J call TRBJ1-2, with a weak D call TRBD1 (6 bases). Germline V gene lookup returns CDR1 SQVTM and CDR2 ANQGSEA. The CDR3 loop spans 12 amino acids. With 6 bases removed from V and 8 bases from J, the gap between germline ends came to 16 bases. The CDR3 spells CSVLRQVGGYTF. DNA for the CDR3: TGCAGCGTGCTTCGACAGGTCGGGGGCTACACCTTC. The full variable domain, rest sourced from reference TRBV29-1 and TRBJ1-2, is SAVISQKPSRDICQRGTSLTIQCQVDSQVTMMFWYRQQPGQSLTLIATANQGSEATYESGFVIDKFPISRPNLTFSTLTVSNMSPEDSSIYLCSVLRQVGGYTFGSGTRLTVV.

The rearrangement links TRBV5-4 to TRBJ1-1; D may be TRBD1 (6 bases). V lost 2 bases and J lost 1, with 15 bases in between. Germline CDR1 SGHNT, CDR2 YYREEE (reference sequence). The CDR3 totals 16 residues. The CDR3, as DNA: TGTGCCAGCAGCTTACAGGGCGGCGGCAAGAACACTGAAGCTTTCTTT. Its protein product is CASSLQGGGKNTEAFF.

The DNA of the CDR3 is TGTGCCAGCAGCCTTAGACTAGCGGGAGAGTTAAAGACCCAGTACTTC. Amino acids: CASSLRLAGELKTQYF. This chain joins TRBV5-8 and TRBJ2-5, with 12 bases aligning to TRBD2. Germline values: CDR1 SGHTS, CDR2 YDEGEE. This CDR3 has 16 residues. The junction had 10 bases not matched to a gene; V was cut back by 4 bases and J by 6 bases.

The rearrangement links TRBV11-3 to TRBJ2-7; D might be TRBD1 (6 bases). The CDR3 consists of 15 residues. Trimming removed 5 bases at V and 5 bases at J, with 19 bases between. CDR1 SGHNT and CDR2 YENEEA come from the germline V gene. The CDR3 DNA reads TGTGCCAGCAGCCGGCTAAGTCCAGGGGTTAACGAGCAGTACTTC. Its protein product is CASSRLSPGVNEQYF.

The V gene is TRBV4-3, the J gene TRBJ1-5, with TRBD1 matching 8 bases. Germline CDR1 is LGHNA and CDR2 is YSLEER. Trimming removed 3 bases from V and 1 base from J; junction bases left unmatched: 5. This CDR3 comprises 16 residues. CDR3 coding DNA: TGCGCCAGCAGCCACTACAGGGGGGGAAGCAATCAGCCCCAGCATTTT. Translation: CASSHYRGGSNQPQHF.

The chain joins TRBV6-5 to TRBJ2-2; a weak D match, TRBD1 (6 bases). Trimming cost V 0 bases and J 7 bases, with 9 bases left between them. Germline CDR1 and CDR2: MNHEY and SVGAGI. There are 14 residues in the CDR3. The CDR3 loop reads CASSYSRGRGELFF. For the CDR3, the DNA is TGTGCCAGCAGTTACTCCAGGGGTCGCGGGGAGCTGTTTTTT.

CDR3 coding DNA: TGCGCCAGCAGCCAAGACGAGGGCCTAGCGGGGGGAAATGAGCAGTTCTTC. Protein product: CASSQDEGLAGGNEQFF. The chain is built from TRBV4-1 and TRBJ2-1; the match to TRBD2 covers 11 bases. The CDR3 contains 17 residues. The germline V gene has CDR1 MGHRA and CDR2 YSYEKL. J was trimmed by 7 bases and V by 0 bases; bases with no gene match: 8.

The chain links TRBV19 to TRBJ2-7, with D possibly matching TRBD1 (5 bases). The V and J ends lost 5 bases and 4 bases respectively, with 9 bases between them. This CDR3 has 12 residues. Germline lookup yields CDR1 LNHDA and CDR2 SQIVND (reference sequence). CDR3 in amino acids: CASSSQGYEQYF. CDR3 coding DNA: TGTGCCAGTAGTTCCCAGGGTTACGAGCAGTACTTC.

The V call is TRBV7-9, the J call TRBJ2-1, with 11 bases fitting TRBD2. The CDR3 has 16 amino acids. Germline V gives CDR1 SEHNR, CDR2 FQNEAQ (reference sequence). The junction had 10 bases not matched to a gene; V was cut back by 5 bases and J by 7 bases. CDR3: CASSPARSGRANEQFF. Written as DNA, the CDR3 is TGTGCCAGCAGCCCAGCGCGTAGCGGGAGGGCGAATGAGCAGTTCTTC.

The rearrangement joins TRBV13 to TRBJ1-5; D perhaps matches TRBD1 (5 bases). V was trimmed by 2 bases and J by 5 bases, leaving 10 bases between them. This CDR3 is 14 amino acids long. Germline values: CDR1 PRHDT, CDR2 FYEKMQ (reference sequence). This CDR3 is CASSLRGGDQPQHF. In nucleotides, the CDR3 is TGTGCCAGCAGCTTAAGGGGTGGGGATCAGCCCCAGCATTTT.

This chain connects TRBV3-1 (or the pseudogene TRBV3-2) to TRBJ2-3, with a possible D match to TRBD1 (6 bases). CDR3 length equals 16 residues. V lost 1 base, J lost 3 bases, and 14 bases lay in between. CDR1 LGHDT and CDR2 YNNKEL come from the germline V gene (reference sequence). The CDR3 region has the DNA TGTGCCAGCAGCCAAGGCAACAGGGCTGTGACAGATACGCAGTATTTT. Its translation is CASSQGNRAVTDTQYF.

A few counts support this clone. J is TRBJ2-3 and V is TRBV6-1; 10 bases are a match to TRBD2. The CDR3 runs to 15 residues. The ends lost 2 bases at V and 2 bases at J; junction bases unmatched: 1. Germline CDR1 is MNHNS and CDR2 is SASEGT. Here the CDR3 reads CASSELAGDTDTQYF. Written as DNA, the CDR3 is TGTGCCAGCAGTGAACTAGCGGGGGACACAGATACGCAGTATTTT.

V gene TRBV6-5 combines with J gene TRBJ1-5; 7 bases fit TRBD1. The length of the CDR3 is 16 residues. Trimming removed 0 bases from V and 11 bases from J; junction bases left unmatched: 13. CDR1 is MNHEY and CDR2 is SVGAGI in the germline V gene. The CDR3 sequence is CASSYSGGGLFAAQHF. As DNA, the CDR3 is TGTGCCAGCAGTTACTCTGGAGGGGGCCTGTTCGCGGCCCAGCATTTT.